The rows below give T cell receptor beta chains drawn from one sample of a study of cytomegalovirus exposure and HLA in healthy donors. Generated by immunoSEQ multiplex PCR, the TCRdb table keeps only in-frame clones and is missing some. The sample has 200,000 or so clones; 75% to 80% are singletons. Sequencing was done on a sample of PBMCs. These receptors were obtained from a man aged 18 to 29 in good health and CMV-seronegative. Both conserved end residues are part of each CDR3. The size field is filled for only some rows; it gives once, few, many or a size class.

>TRBJ1-4|once|TRBV13
CASSLRAAEGEKLFF
>TRBJ2-2|NA|TRBV19
CASILAGGPGELFF
>TRBJ1-2|NA|TRBV5-8
CASISPGTGDGYTF
>TRBJ2-1|NA|TRBV25-1
CASSGQGTYNEQFF
>TRBJ2-1|NA|TRBV28
CASSLGGSSYNEQFF
>TRBJ2-7|NA|TRBV5-1
CASSTGTSEGYEQYF
>TRBJ1-4|NA|TRBV11-1
CASSPRTGNEKLFF
>TRBJ2-7|NA|TRBV7-9
CATGQARYEQYF
>TRBJ1-1|NA|TRBV11-1
CASSLALGGEAFF
>TRBJ1-1|NA|TRBV5-1
CASSLGSDTEAFF
>TRBJ2-7|NA|TRBV6-5
CASSWSGGTLYEQYF
>TRBJ1-2|few|TRBV5-1
CASRESSGYTF
>TRBJ2-5|NA|TRBV6-1
CASSERGHQETQYF
>TRBJ2-3|NA|TRBV27
CASSLAGGTDTQYF
>TRBJ2-5|NA|TRBV5-8
CASSLGRGTAMQETQYF
>TRBJ1-1|NA|TRBV7-3
CASSRQGDTEAFF
>TRBJ1-1|NA|TRBV7-6
CASSQMETRTEAFF
>TRBJ2-3|NA|TRBV6-6
CASSSPGIDTQYF
>TRBJ2-3|NA|TRBV7-3
CASSLAGGPADTQYF
>NA|NA|TRBV27
CASSPTSTYEQYF
>TRBJ1-1|few|TRBV6-5
CASSLGGDFRKAFF
>TRBJ2-3|NA|TRBV7-8
CASSSGQTAFTDTQYF
>TRBJ1-1|NA|TRBV5-1
CASNRDRAPVAFF
>TRBJ1-1|NA|TRBV15
CATGAPTEAFF
>TRBJ1-2|NA|TRBV18
CASSPGRVWTTDHYGYTF
>TRBJ1-4|NA|TRBV9
CASSTRGGTINEKLFF